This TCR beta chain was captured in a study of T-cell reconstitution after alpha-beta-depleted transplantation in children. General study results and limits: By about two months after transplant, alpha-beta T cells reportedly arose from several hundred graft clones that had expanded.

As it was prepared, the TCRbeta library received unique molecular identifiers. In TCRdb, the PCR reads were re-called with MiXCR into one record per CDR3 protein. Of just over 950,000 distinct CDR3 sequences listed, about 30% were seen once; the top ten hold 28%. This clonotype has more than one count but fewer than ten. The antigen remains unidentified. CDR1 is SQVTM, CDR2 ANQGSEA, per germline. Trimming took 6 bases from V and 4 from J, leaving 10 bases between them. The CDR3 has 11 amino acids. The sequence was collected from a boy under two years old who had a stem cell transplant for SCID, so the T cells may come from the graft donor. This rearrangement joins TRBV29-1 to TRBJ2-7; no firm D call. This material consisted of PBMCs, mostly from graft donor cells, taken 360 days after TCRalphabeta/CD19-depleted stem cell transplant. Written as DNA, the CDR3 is TGCAGCGTACTCGACAAATACGAGCAGTACTTC. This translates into CSVLDKYEQYF.